This TCR beta chain was captured by sequencing in a study of glioma-infiltrating T cells after dendritic cell vaccination (TCRdb year 2016). For the study in its entirety: Of the approximately 15 glioblastoma patients in the cohort, all drawn from Phase I and II dendritic cell vaccination trials, 9 were newly diagnosed and 6 had recurrent disease. Patients received three intradermal dendritic cell vaccine injections at biweekly intervals in the arm below the axilla. In glioblastoma patients vaccinated with dendritic cells, deep sequencing of TCR beta CDR3 regions served to measure the amount of tumor-infiltrating lymphocytes and to compare repertoires between tumor and blood. The vaccine consisted of monocyte-derived dendritic cells cultured less than 9 days with IL-4 and GM-CSF, then pulsed overnight with autologous tumor lysate. Survival after dendritic cell vaccination was correlated with TCR sequencing metrics such as TIL content and the overlap between tumor and blood repertoires. Patients received autologous tumor lysate-pulsed dendritic cell vaccination between about 2003 and 2012.

The immunoSEQ assay amplified TCRB CDR3 regions from around 2 micrograms of genomic DNA, or from all available DNA when less than that amount was available. The multiplex PCR employed 60 forward primers targeting TCR V beta segments and 13 reverse primers targeting J beta segments. To estimate the number of reads per starting template, synthetic control templates were added to each sample at limiting dilution. The Illumina HiSeq System generated sequencing reads of 87 bp. On the study's bioinformatics: PCR and sequencing errors were removed by a nearest neighbor algorithm that merged closely related sequences. TCR overlap was measured as the percentage of unique tumor TCR beta sequences also present in the same patient's peripheral blood. The table comes from immuneACCESS by way of TCRdb, which keeps in-frame sequences with V and J called. Part of the clones is missing from these tables; in studies checked, under half for an unresolved V gene and the rest for unknown reasons. V and J calls and clone size follow that table, whereas D and trimming were derived from the DNA. The sample has about 91,000 clones on record, approximately 78% of them singletons. Of the sample, approximately 2.1% is held by the ten largest clones.

Overall study outcomes, separate from this receptor: The response model built on TCR overlap across three groups was characterized as speculative, with prospective validation still needed. The cohort was small and heterogeneous, few patients had complete blood and tumor sets, and even fewer had initial-recurrent tumor pairs. TCR clonality showed no direct relationship with survival, which suggests that a diverse polyclonal response may matter. Higher estimated pretreatment TIL content predicted longer time to progression and overall survival after dendritic cell vaccination.

What the time point label conveys for this sample: after dendritic cell vaccination, including at tumor progression/relapse. To be selected, patients needed enough residual fresh-frozen tumor tissue and more than two years of available survival data. Molecular status otherwise varied across the glioblastoma patients, but none of them carried an isocitrate dehydrogenase mutation. PBMC were collected before vaccination, two weeks after the third vaccination, and at tumor progression when it occurred. Genomic DNA was extracted with the Qiagen DNeasy Blood extraction Kit. This clone was counted only a few times. Its binding antigen is unknown. Base qualities are not recorded, but no much larger clone differs from it by a single base. The clonotype comes from a human donor with glioblastoma. The specimen was blood, collected after dendritic cell vaccination.

The DNA reads TGTGCCAGCAGTTATAGGACTAGAGGAAACAATGAGCAGTTCTTC. Translated, this gives CASSYRTRGNNEQFF. Recombination linked TRBV6-6 to TRBJ2-1, with TRBD2 identical over 7 junction bases. Sequences MNHNY (CDR1) and SVGAGI (CDR2) are obtained from the germline V gene (reference sequence). Trimmed from V: 3 bases; trimmed from J: 5 bases; junction bases lacking a gene match: 7. The CDR3 runs 15 residues from the cysteine to the phenylalanine. Solely the CDR3 DNA is kept, with 45 bases framed from the first base.